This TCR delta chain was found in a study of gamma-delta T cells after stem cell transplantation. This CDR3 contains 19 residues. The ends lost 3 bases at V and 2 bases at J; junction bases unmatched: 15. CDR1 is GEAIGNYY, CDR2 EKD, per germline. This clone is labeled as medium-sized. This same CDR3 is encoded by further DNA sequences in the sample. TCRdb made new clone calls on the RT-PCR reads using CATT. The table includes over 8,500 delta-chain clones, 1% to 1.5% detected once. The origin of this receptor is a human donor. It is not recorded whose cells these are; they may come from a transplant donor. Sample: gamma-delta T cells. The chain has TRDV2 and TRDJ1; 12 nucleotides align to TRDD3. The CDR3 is CACDSLLGDTTPGTDKLIF. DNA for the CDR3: TGTGCCTGTGACTCGCTACTGGGGGATACCACACCCGGGACCGATAAACTCATCTTT.